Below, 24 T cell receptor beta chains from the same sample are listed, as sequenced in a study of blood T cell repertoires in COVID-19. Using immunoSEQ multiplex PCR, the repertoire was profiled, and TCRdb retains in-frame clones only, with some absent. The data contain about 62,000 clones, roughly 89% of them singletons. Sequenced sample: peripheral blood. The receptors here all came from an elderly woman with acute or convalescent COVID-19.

This chain's CDR3 is CASSYQGGTEAFF. CDR3 DNA: TGTGCCAGCAGTTATCAGGGGGGCACTGAAGCTTTCTTT. The chain recombines TRBV3-1 (or the pseudogene TRBV3-2) with TRBJ1-1, with TRBD1 matching 7 bases. Unmatched junction bases numbered 5, after V lost 6 bases and J lost 4 bases. The CDR3 extends over 13 amino acids. Germline CDR1 is LGHDT and CDR2 is YNNKEL (reference sequence).

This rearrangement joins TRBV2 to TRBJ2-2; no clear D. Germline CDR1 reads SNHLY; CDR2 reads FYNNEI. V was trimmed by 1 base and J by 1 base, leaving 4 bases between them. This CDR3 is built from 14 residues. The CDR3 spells CASSEVQNTGELFF. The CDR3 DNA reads TGTGCCAGCAGTGAAGTCCAGAACACCGGGGAGCTGTTTTTT.

CDR3 in amino acids: CAWSELQGDSPLHF. The DNA of the CDR3 is TGTGCCTGGAGTGAACTACAGGGAGATTCACCCCTCCACTTT. J is TRBJ1-6 and V is TRBV30; the D gene is possibly TRBD1 (6 bases). The CDR3 extends over 14 amino acids. Trimming took off 1 base at V and 8 bases at J, with 12 bases between the two ends. Looked up from germline, CDR1 is GTSNPN and CDR2 is SVGIG (reference sequence). Together with reference TRBV30 and TRBJ1-6, the CDR3 gives the full variable domain: SQTIHQWPATLVQPVGSPLSLECTVEGTSNPNLYWYRQAAGRGLQLLFYSVGIGQISSEVPQNLSASRPQDRQFILSSKKLLLSDSGFYLCAWSELQGDSPLHFGNGTRLTVT.

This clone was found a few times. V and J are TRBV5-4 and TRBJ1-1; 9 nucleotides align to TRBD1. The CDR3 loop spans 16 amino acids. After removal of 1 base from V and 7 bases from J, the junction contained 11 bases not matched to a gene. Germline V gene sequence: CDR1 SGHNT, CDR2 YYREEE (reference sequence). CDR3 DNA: TGTGCCAGCAGCTTGAAGGGACAGGGTGAAGCGGGTGAAGCTTTCTTT. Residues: CASSLKGQGEAGEAFF.

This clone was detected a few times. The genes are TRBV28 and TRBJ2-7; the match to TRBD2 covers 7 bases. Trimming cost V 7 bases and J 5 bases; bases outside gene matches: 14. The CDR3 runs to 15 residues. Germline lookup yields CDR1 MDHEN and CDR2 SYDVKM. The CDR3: CASIPGGGSHHEQYF. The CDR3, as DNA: TGTGCCAGCATCCCAGGAGGCGGGAGTCATCACGAGCAGTACTTC.

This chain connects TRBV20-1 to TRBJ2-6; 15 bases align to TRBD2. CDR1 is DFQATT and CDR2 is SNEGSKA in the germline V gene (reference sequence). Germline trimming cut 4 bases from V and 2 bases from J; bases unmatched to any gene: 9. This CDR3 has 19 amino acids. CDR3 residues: CSATEPGLAGGAGANVLTF. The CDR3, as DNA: TGCAGTGCTACTGAACCGGGACTAGCGGGAGGAGCTGGGGCCAACGTCCTGACTTTC.

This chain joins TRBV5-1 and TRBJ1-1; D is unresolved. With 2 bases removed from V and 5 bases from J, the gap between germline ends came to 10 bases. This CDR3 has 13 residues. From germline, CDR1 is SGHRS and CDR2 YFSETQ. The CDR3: CASSFGWRTEAFF. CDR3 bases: TGCGCCAGCAGCTTTGGATGGAGGACTGAAGCTTTCTTT.

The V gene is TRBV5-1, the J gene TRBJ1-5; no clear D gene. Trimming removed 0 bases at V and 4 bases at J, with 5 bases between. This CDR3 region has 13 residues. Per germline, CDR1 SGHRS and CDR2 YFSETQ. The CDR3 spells CASSLGQNQPQHF. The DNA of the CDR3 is TGCGCCAGCAGCTTGGGGCAAAATCAGCCCCAGCATTTT.

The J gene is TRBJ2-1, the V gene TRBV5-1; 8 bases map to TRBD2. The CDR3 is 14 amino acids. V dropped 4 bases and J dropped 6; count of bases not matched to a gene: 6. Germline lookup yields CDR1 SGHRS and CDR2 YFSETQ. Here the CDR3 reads CASSGAGGINEQFF. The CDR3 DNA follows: TGCGCCAGCAGCGGGGCGGGAGGTATCAATGAGCAGTTCTTC.

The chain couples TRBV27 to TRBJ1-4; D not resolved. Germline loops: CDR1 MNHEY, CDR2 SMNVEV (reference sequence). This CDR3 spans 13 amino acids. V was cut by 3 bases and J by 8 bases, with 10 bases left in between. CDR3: CASSFARWEKLFF. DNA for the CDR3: TGTGCCAGCAGTTTCGCCCGGTGGGAAAAACTGTTTTTT.

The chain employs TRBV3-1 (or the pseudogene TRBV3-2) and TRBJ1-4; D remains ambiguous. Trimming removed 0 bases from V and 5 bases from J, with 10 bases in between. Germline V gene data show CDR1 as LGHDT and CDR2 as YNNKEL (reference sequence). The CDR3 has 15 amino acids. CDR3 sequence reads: CASSQETGINEKLFF. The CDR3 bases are TGTGCCAGCAGCCAAGAAACGGGGATAAATGAAAAACTGTTTTTT.

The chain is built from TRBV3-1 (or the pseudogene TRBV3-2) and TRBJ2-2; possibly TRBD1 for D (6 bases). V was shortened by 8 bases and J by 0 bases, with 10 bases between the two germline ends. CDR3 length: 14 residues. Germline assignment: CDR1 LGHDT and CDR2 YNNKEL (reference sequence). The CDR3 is CASLAGANTGELFF. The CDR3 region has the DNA TGTGCCAGCCTCGCAGGGGCGAACACCGGGGAGCTGTTTTTT.

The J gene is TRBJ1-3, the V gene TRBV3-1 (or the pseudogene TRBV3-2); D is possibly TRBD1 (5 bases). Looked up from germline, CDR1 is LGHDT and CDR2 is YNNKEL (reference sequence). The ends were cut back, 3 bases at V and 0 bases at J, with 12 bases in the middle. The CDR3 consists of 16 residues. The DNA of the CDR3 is TGTGCCAGCAGCCATCCCCTAAGGGGCTCTGGAAACACCATATATTTT. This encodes CASSHPLRGSGNTIYF.

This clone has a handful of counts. CDR3 residues: CASSLEAGGAETQYF. CDR3 nucleotides: TGTGCCAGCAGCTTAGAGGCGGGGGGGGCAGAGACCCAGTACTTC. The chain combines TRBV13 with TRBJ2-5; the match to TRBD2 covers 9 bases. The V gene's germline CDR1 is PRHDT and CDR2 FYEKMQ (reference sequence). The CDR3 is 15 amino acids. V lost 1 base, J lost 4 bases, and 4 bases stayed unmatched. The full variable domain, its missing parts supplied by reference TRBV13 and TRBJ2-5, is AAGVIQSPRHLIKEKRETATLKCYPIPRHDTVYWYQQGPGQDPQFLISFYEKMQSDKGSIPDRFSAQQFSDYHSELNMSSLELGDSALYFCASSLEAGGAETQYFGPGTRLLVL.

The CDR3 DNA sequence: TGTGCCAGCAGTGTCGGGGGGCCTCAGCCCCAGCATTTT. It specifies CASSVGGPQPQHF. J is TRBJ1-5 and V is TRBV2, with D perhaps TRBD1 (6 bases). The V gene lost 4 bases and the J gene lost 6 bases, with 10 bases spanning the gap. Germline V lookup: CDR1 SNHLY, CDR2 FYNNEI. This CDR3 spans 13 amino acids. The full variable domain, completed using reference TRBV2 and TRBJ1-5, is EPEVTQTPSHQVTQMGQEVILRCVPISNHLYFYWYRQILGQKVEFLVSFYNNEISEKSEIFDDQFSVERPDGSNFTLKIRSTKLEDSAMYFCASSVGGPQPQHFGDGTRLSIL.

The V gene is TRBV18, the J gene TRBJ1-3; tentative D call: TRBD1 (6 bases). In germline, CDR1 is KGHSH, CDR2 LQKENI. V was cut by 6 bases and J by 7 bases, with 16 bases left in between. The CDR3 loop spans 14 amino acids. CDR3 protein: CASSQEPGHNTIYF. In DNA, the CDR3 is TGTGCCAGCTCGCAGGAACCGGGACACAACACCATATATTTT.

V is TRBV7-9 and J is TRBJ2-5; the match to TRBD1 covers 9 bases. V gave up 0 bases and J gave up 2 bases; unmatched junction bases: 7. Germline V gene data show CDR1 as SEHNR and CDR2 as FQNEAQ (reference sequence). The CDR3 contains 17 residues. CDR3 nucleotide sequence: TGTGCCAGCAGCTTAGCGGGGGAAGGGACAGGGCAAGAGACCCAGTACTTC. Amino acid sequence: CASSLAGEGTGQETQYF.

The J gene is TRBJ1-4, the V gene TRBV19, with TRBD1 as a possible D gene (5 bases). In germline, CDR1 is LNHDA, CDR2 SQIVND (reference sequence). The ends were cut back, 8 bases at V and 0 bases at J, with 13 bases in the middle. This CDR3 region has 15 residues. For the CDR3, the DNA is TGTGCCAGTCGACAGTTACTTGCAACTAATGAAAAACTGTTTTTT. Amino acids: CASRQLLATNEKLFF.

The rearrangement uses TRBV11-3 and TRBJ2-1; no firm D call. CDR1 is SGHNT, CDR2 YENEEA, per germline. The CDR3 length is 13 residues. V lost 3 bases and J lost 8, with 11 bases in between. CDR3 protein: CASSFTARDEQFF. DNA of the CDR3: TGTGCCAGCAGCTTTACCGCCCGGGATGAGCAGTTCTTC. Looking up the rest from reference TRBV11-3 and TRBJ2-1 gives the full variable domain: EAGVVQSPRYKIIEKKQPVAFWCNPISGHNTLYWYLQNLGQGPELLIRYENEEAVDDSQLPKDRFSAERLKGVDSTLKIQPAELGDSAVYLCASSFTARDEQFFGPGTRLTVL.

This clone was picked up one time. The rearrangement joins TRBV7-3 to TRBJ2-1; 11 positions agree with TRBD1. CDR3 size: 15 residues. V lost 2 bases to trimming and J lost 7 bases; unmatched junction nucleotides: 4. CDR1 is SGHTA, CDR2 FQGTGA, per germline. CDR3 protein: CASSLGQGAHNEQFF. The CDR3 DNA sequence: TGTGCCAGCAGCTTAGGACAGGGGGCGCATAATGAGCAGTTCTTC.

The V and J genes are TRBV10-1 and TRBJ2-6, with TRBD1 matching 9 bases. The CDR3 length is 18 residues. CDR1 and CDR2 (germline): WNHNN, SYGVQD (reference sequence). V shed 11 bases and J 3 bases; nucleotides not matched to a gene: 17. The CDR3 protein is CAGRLGQQGAYGANVLTF. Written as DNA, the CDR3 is TGCGCCGGGCGCCTCGGCCAACAGGGGGCCTATGGGGCCAACGTCCTGACTTTC.

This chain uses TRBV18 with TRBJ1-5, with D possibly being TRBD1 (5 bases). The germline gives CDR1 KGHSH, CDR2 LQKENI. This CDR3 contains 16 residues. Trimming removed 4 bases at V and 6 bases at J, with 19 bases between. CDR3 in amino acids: CASSLLGHLVGQPQHF. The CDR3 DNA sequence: TGTGCCAGCTCACTCCTAGGACACTTAGTGGGTCAGCCCCAGCATTTT.

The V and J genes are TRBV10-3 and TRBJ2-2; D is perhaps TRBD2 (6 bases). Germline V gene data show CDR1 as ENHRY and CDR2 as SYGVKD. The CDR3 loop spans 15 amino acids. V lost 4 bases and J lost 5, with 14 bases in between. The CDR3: CAISGVGRETGELFF. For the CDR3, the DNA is TGTGCCATCAGTGGGGTGGGACGGGAGACCGGGGAGCTGTTTTTT.

The DNA for the CDR3 is TGTGCCAGCAGCCAAGACGGACAGGGAGGTTCACCCCTCCACTTT. Translation gives CASSQDGQGGSPLHF. V is TRBV3-1 (or the pseudogene TRBV3-2) and J is TRBJ1-6; 8 positions match TRBD1. Germline CDR1 LGHDT, CDR2 YNNKEL (reference sequence). The V gene end was trimmed by 0 bases and the J gene end by 9 bases; junction bases not matched to a gene: 4. The CDR3 has 15 amino acids.